These T cell receptor beta chains were read from a single sample in a study of blood T cell repertoires in COVID-19. Generated by immunoSEQ multiplex PCR, the TCRdb table keeps only in-frame clones and is missing some. The top ten hold around 12% of the sample, which has about 480,000 clones, more than 70% seen once. The material sequenced was peripheral blood. These receptors all stem from a woman aged 45 to 65 with COVID-19, enrolled during active disease. CDR3s include the opening cysteine and the closing phenylalanine or tryptophan. A D gene is named only where the DNA matches it firmly. Not every row has a clone size; where given, it reads once, few, many or a size class.

>-|TRBV7-2|-|TRBJ2-1
TGTGCCAGCAGCCAGCCCCTCCTGGGCGAGCAGTTCTTC
CASSQPLLGEQFF
>TRBD1|TRBV9|-|TRBJ1-2
TGTGCCAGCAGCGCCCGGGACAGAGCTAACTATGGCTACACCTTC
CASSARDRANYGYTF
>-|TRBV6-5|-|TRBJ1-2
TGTGCCAGCAGCCGTACAGTGAACTATGGCTACACCTTC
CASSRTVNYGYTF
>-|TRBV28|-|TRBJ2-4
TGTGCTAGCAGTTTAGAGAGTATTCAGTACTTC
CASSLESIQYF
>TRBD1|TRBV9|-|TRBJ2-7
TGTGCCAGCAGCCCCGCGACAGGGGTAAACGAGCAGTACTTC
CASSPATGVNEQYF
>-|TRBV25-1|-|TRBJ1-3
TGTGCCAGCAGTGCGGGGTCTGGAAACACCATATATTTT
CASSAGSGNTIYF
>-|TRBV30|-|TRBJ1-1
TGTGCCTGGAGTGTACCGAGAGGGGGGAACACTGAAGCTTTCTTT
CAWSVPRGGNTEAFF
>-|TRBV30|once|TRBJ1-1
TGTGCCTGGAACAGGGATTTAAGCACTGAAGCTTTCTTT
CAWNRDLSTEAFF
>TRBD1|TRBV12-3/TRBV12-4|-|TRBJ1-2
TGTGCCAGCAGGCGAGGGACAGGGGATGGCTACACCTTC
CASRRGTGDGYTF
>-|TRBV15|-|TRBJ2-3
TGTGCCACCAGCAGAGAAATCTTAACAGATACGCAGTATTTT
CATSREILTDTQYF
>-|TRBV3-1/TRBV3-2|-|TRBJ1-1
TGTGCCAGCAGCCGTCCAGGGGCGCGGACTGAAGCTTTCTTT
CASSRPGARTEAFF
>-|TRBV5-1|-|TRBJ2-3
TGCGCCAGCAGCTTCAGACAGGCCAGCACAGATACGCAGTATTTT
CASSFRQASTDTQYF
>-|TRBV2|-|TRBJ1-2
TGTGCCAGCAGTTTCGGACAGCAGTATGGCTACACCTTC
CASSFGQQYGYTF
>-|TRBV29-1|-|TRBJ2-3
TGCAGCGTTGAAGATCGGACAGATACGCAGTATTTT
CSVEDRTDTQYF
>-|TRBV2|once|TRBJ1-1
TGTGCCAGCGGCTCCAGGCGAATGATGAACACTGAAGCTTTCTTT
CASGSRRMMNTEAFF
>-|TRBV9|-|TRBJ1-1
TGTGCCAGCAGCGATACGCGAGGGACACACAACACTGAAGCTTTCTTT
CASSDTRGTHNTEAFF
>-|TRBV30|few|TRBJ1-5
TGTGCCTGGAGTGTTCTGAATCAGCCCCAGCATTTT
CAWSVLNQPQHF
>-|TRBV3-1/TRBV3-2|-|TRBJ1-2
TGTGCCAGCAGCCGACTAGGAGGCGGCTACACCTTC
CASSRLGGGYTF
>-|TRBV2|-|TRBJ1-1
TGTGCCTCCTCCCAGGTGACAGTAAACAGTGAAGCTTTCTTT
CASSQVTVNSEAFF
>-|TRBV30|-|TRBJ1-4
TGTGCCTGGAGTGCGACAAGGACTAATGAAAAACTGTTTTTT
CAWSATRTNEKLFF
>-|TRBV19|many|TRBJ2-7
TGTGCCAGTAGTATACTGGGCGGGGCCTCCTACGAGCAGTACTTC
CASSILGGASYEQYF
>-|TRBV27|-|TRBJ1-6
TGTGCCAGCAGTTTAGCCAACACCGTGAATTCACCCCTCCACTTT
CASSLANTVNSPLHF
>TRBD1|TRBV11-2|-|TRBJ1-1
TGTGCCAGCAGCGCGCAGGGGGGACTTAACACTGAAGCTTTCTTT
CASSAQGGLNTEAFF
>-|TRBV11-2|-|TRBJ2-3
TGTGCCAGCGCTAAGACAGATACGCAGTATTTT
CASAKTDTQYF
>-|TRBV4-1|-|TRBJ2-5
TGCGCCAGCAGCCTCGGCGGGCGCCAAGAGACCCAGTACTTC
CASSLGGRQETQYF
>-|TRBV6-5|-|TRBJ2-1
TGTGCCAGCAGGGGGACAAGGTACAATGAGCAGTTCTTC
CASRGTRYNEQFF
>TRBD1|TRBV30|-|TRBJ1-1
TGTGCCTGGTGCAGGGGGTGGAACACTGAAGCTTTCTTT
CAWCRGWNTEAFF
>-|TRBV18|-|TRBJ1-1
TGTGCCAGCTCCTTAGATGGGCTGAACACTGAAGCTTTCTTT
CASSLDGLNTEAFF
>-|TRBV5-1|-|TRBJ1-6
TGCGCCAGCAGCTTGAGCCCGGGGGATTCACCCCTCCACTTT
CASSLSPGDSPLHF
>-|TRBV6-5|-|TRBJ2-5
TGTGCCAGCAGGGCCCAAGAGACCCAGTACTTC
CASRAQETQYF
>-|TRBV6-5|-|TRBJ2-2
TGTGCCAGCGGTCAGGGACAGAACACCGGGGAGCTGTTTTTT
CASGQGQNTGELFF
>-|TRBV2|-|TRBJ1-3
TGTGCCAGTTACAGTGGAAACACCATATATTTT
CASYSGNTIYF
>-|TRBV7-2|few|TRBJ2-7
TGTGCCAGCAGCTTAGGGGTCCCCGGACAGCGATCCTACGAGCAGTACTTC
CASSLGVPGQRSYEQYF
>TRBD1|TRBV6-5|once|TRBJ1-3
TGTGCCAGCAGTTTCGACCGACAGGGGACCCTCAACACCATATATTTT
CASSFDRQGTLNTIYF
>-|TRBV9|-|TRBJ1-2
TGTGCCAGCAGCGTAGGCAACATGGATGGCTACACCTTC
CASSVGNMDGYTF
>TRBD1|TRBV24-1|-|TRBJ2-1
TGTGCCACCAGTGATTTGGCCGGGACAGGGAGCGATGAGCAGTTCTTC
CATSDLAGTGSDEQFF
>TRBD2|TRBV12-3/TRBV12-4|-|TRBJ2-1
TGTGCCAGCAGTTCGCTACTAGCGGGGGGGTTCTTC
CASSSLLAGGFF
>TRBD2|TRBV13|few|TRBJ2-1
TGTGCCAGCAGCTCCCTAGCTTCGGGGGGGCAGTCCTACAATGAGCAGTTCTTC
CASSSLASGGQSYNEQFF
>TRBD2|TRBV5-4|-|TRBJ2-5
TGTGCCAGCAGCCACCGACTAGCGCCATACCAAGAGACCCAGTACTTC
CASSHRLAPYQETQYF
>TRBD1|TRBV30|once|TRBJ1-1
TGTGTCCTTAAACAGGGGGGTGGGACTGAAGCTTTCTTT
CVLKQGGGTEAFF